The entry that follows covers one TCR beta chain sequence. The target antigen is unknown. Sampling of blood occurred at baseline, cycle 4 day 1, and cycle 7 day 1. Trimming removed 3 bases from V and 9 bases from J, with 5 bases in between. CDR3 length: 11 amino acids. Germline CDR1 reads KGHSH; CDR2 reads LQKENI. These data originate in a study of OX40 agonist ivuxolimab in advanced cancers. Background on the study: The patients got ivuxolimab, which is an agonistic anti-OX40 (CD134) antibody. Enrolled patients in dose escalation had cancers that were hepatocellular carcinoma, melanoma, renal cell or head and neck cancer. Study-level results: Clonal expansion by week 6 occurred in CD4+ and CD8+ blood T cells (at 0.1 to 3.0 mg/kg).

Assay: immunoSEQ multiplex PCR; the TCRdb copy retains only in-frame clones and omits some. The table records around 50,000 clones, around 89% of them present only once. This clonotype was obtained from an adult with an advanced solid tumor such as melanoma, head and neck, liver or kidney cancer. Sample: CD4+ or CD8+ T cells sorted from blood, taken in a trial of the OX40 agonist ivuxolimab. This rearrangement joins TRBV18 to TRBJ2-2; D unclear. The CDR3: CASSPLRELFF. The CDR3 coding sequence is TGTGCCAGCTCACCCCTCCGGGAGCTGTTTTTT.